The clone carrying this T cell receptor beta chain was recorded only once. The data were taken from a study of blood T cell repertoires in COVID-19. Overall study context: Samples of COVID-19 (acute and convalescent) were obtained from the United States, Italy and Spain.

Germline values: CDR1 SGHVS, CDR2 FNYEAQ. Trimming took 2 bases from V and 5 from J; bases not matched to a gene: 9. The CDR3 covers 15 residues. The authors' processing: Amplifying reference gene primers gave estimates of nucleated cell counts. Sequencing used immunoSEQ multiplex PCR; TCRdb keeps in-frame clones, though not all of them. V and J calls and clone size are those listed in that table; D and trimming were worked out from the DNA. The table records about 190,000 clones, roughly 80% of them present only once. This receptor was taken from a woman in her twenties or thirties who had recovered from COVID-19. V is TRBV7-6 and J is TRBJ2-7, with 7 bases aligning to TRBD1. What was sequenced was PBMCs or T cells enriched from blood (not recorded which). CDR3 DNA sequence: TGTGCCAGCAGCTTAACCGGGACAGTGAAGCACGAGCAGTACGTC. Residues: CASSLTGTVKHEQYV.